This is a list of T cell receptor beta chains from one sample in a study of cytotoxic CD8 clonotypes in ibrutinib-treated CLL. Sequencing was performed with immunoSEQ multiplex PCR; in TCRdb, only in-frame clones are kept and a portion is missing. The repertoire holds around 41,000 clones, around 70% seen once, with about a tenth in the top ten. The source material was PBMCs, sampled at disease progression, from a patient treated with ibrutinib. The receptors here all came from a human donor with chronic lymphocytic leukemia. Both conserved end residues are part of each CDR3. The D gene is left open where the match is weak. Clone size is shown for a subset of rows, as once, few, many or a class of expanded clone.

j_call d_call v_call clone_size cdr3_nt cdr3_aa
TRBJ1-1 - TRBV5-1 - TGCGCCAGCAGGGCCGGGGGGAAGAACACTGAAGCTTTCTTT CASRAGGKNTEAFF
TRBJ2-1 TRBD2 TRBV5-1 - TGCGCCAGCAGCTTGGGGAGCGGGGGGAGCTCCTACAATGAGCAGTTCTTC CASSLGSGGSSYNEQFF
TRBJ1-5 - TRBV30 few TGTGCCTGGAGTCACGGGGGATTCCAGCCCCAGCATTTT CAWSHGGFQPQHF
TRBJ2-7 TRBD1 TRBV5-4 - TGTGCCAGCAGAGGTGGGACAGGGGAGGGATACGAGCAGTACTTC CASRGGTGEGYEQYF
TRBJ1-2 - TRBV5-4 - TGTGCCAGCATCGGGGCCGGACAGAACTATGGCTACACCTTC CASIGAGQNYGYTF
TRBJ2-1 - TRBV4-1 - TGCGCCAGCAGCCAGCAAGACAATGAGCAGTTCTTC CASSQQDNEQFF
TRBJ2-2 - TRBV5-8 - TGTGCCAGCAGCTCCCTCCGGGACACTTACACCGGGGAGCTGTTTTTT CASSSLRDTYTGELFF
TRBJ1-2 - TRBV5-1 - TGCGCCAGCAGCGTCTTCCCCCAATATGGCTACACCTTC CASSVFPQYGYTF
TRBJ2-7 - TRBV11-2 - TGTGCCAGCAGCTTAGATTTGAGTTCCTCCTACGAGCAGTACTTC CASSLDLSSSYEQYF
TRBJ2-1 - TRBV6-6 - TGTGCCAGCTCCCTTGCAGCAGGCTCCTACAATGAGCAGTTCTTC CASSLAAGSYNEQFF
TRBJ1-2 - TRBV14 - TGTGCCAGCAGCCAAGACTTCACGGGTGGCTACACCTTC CASSQDFTGGYTF
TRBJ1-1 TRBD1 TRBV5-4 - TGTGCCAGCAGCTTGGCGGGACAGGGCACTGAAGCTTTCTTT CASSLAGQGTEAFF
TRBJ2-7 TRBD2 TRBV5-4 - TGTGCCAGCAGTTCTCGACTAGCGGGACACTCCTACGAGCAGTACTTC CASSSRLAGHSYEQYF
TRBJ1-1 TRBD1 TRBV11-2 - TGTGCCAGCAGCTTAAACAGGGGGCTGAACACTGAAGCTTTCTTT CASSLNRGLNTEAFF
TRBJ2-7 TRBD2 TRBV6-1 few TGTGCCAGTAACCGGGAGGGCAGTTACACCTACGAGCAGTACTTC CASNREGSYTYEQYF
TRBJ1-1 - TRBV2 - TGTGCCAGCCGTAGGACAGTCCTCACTGAAGCTTTCTTT CASRRTVLTEAFF
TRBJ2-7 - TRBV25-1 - TGTGCCAGCAGTGAAGGTGGGTCAGACCCTCCCTACGAGCAGTACTTC CASSEGGSDPPYEQYF
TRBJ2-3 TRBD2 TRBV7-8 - TGTGCCAGCAGCCCCCGTAGCGGGATCGGCACAGATACGCAGTATTTT CASSPRSGIGTDTQYF
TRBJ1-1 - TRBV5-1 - TGCGCCAGCAGCTTGGTAGGGCAGATGAACACTGAAGCTTTCTTT CASSLVGQMNTEAFF
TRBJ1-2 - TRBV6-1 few TGTGCCAGCAGTGAAGAGTCTTATGGCTACACCTTC CASSEESYGYTF
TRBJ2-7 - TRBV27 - TGTGCCAGCAGTCCGGGACCGGTATACGAGCAGTACTTC CASSPGPVYEQYF
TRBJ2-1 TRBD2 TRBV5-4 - TGTGCCAGCAGCTTGGAAGGGGCTAGCGGGCCTTACAATGAGCAGTTCTTC CASSLEGASGPYNEQFF
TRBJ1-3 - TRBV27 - TGTGCCAGCGCAAAGACGGCCGGAAACACCATATATTTT CASAKTAGNTIYF
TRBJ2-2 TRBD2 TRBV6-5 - TGTGCCAGCAGTCGGACTAGCGACACCGGGGAGCTGTTTTTT CASSRTSDTGELFF
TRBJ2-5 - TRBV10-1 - TGCGCCATCATAACAAGGTGGGGGTCTAGGGAGACCCAGTACTTC CAIITRWGSRETQYF
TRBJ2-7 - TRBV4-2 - TGTGCCAGCAGCCTAGGAGGCTACGAGCAGTACTTC CASSLGGYEQYF
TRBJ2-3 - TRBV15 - TGTGCCACCAGCAGAGTTACCACACCTTTTAGCACAGATACGCAGTATTTT CATSRVTTPFSTDTQYF
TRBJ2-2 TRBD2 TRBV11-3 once TGTGCCAGCAGCTTAGGACTAGCGGTCCCTTTGGACACCGGGGAGCTGTTTTTT CASSLGLAVPLDTGELFF
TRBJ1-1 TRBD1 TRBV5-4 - TGTGCCAGCAGCACGGGACAGGGGAACACTGAAGCTTTCTTT CASSTGQGNTEAFF
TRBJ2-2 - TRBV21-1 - TGTGCCAGCTCGGGAGAGGTTAACACCGGGGAGCTGTTTTTT CASSGEVNTGELFF
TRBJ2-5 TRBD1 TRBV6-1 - TGTGCCAGCAGTCCCGGACAGGCCCCAGAGACCCAGTACTTC CASSPGQAPETQYF
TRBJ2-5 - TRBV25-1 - TGTGCCAGCAGCGGTTCCCACGGGGGGCGGGAGACCCAGTACTTC CASSGSHGGRETQYF
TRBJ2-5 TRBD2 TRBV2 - TGTGCCAGTACTCTAGCGGGGGGGCACGAGACCCAGTACTTC CASTLAGGHETQYF
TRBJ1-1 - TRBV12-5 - TGTGCTAGTGCCCCCAGACCGAACACTGAAGCTTTCTTT CASAPRPNTEAFF
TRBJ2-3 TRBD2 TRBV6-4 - TGTGCCAGCAGTGCGAGTGGGGGGGTCCGAGATACGCAGTATTTT CASSASGGVRDTQYF
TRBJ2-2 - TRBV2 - TGTGCCAGCAGTGTGGGAGTAGCGAACACCGGGGAGCTGTTTTTT CASSVGVANTGELFF
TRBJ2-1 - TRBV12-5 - TGTGCTAGTGGTTTGGTATTCTCTGAGCAGTTCTTC CASGLVFSEQFF
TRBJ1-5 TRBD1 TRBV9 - TGTGCCAGCAGCGGACAGGGAAATCAGCCCCAGCATTTT CASSGQGNQPQHF
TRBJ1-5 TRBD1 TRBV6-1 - TGTGCCAGCAGAGGACAGGGGTTTTATCAGCCCCAGCATTTT CASRGQGFYQPQHF
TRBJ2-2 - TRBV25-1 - TGTGCCAGCAGTGGGGGGCGGGAGTACACCGGGGAGCTGTTTTTT CASSGGREYTGELFF
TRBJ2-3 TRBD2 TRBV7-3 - TGTGCCAGCAGCTCCCTGGGGGGGACAGATACGCAGTATTTT CASSSLGGTDTQYF
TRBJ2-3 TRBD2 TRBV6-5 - TGTGCCAGCAGTTCCTTACTAGCGGGGGGGCCAGATACGCAGTATTTT CASSSLLAGGPDTQYF
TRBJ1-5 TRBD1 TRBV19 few TGTGCCAGTAGCTACGGGGCAGGGGGGAACAATCAGCCCCAGCATTTT CASSYGAGGNNQPQHF
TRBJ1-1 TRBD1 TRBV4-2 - TGTGCCAGCAGCCAAGTTACCCTCGGGCAGGGGGTTACTGAAGCTTTCTTT CASSQVTLGQGVTEAFF
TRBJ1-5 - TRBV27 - TGTGCCAGCAGTTTACGGGGCTCGGATCAGCCCCAGCATTTT CASSLRGSDQPQHF
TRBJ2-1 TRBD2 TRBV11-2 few TGTGCCAGCAGCTCACTAGCGGGGAACAATGAGCAGTTCTTC CASSSLAGNNEQFF
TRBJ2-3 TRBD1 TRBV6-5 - TGTGCCAGCAACAAGGGACAGCTAAACACAGATACGCAGTATTTT CASNKGQLNTDTQYF
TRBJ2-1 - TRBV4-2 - TGTGCCAGCAGCCACGTATCTAGCGGTCAGGGGAATGAGCAGTTCTTC CASSHVSSGQGNEQFF
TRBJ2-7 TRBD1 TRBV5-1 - TGCGCCAGCAGCGTGACCAGACAGGGGAGCCACGAGCAGTACTTC CASSVTRQGSHEQYF
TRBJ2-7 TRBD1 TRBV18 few TGTGCCAGCTCATCCTGGACAGGGCCATACGAGCAGTACTTC CASSSWTGPYEQYF
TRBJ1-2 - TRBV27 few TGTGCCACCAGGGACGGATATGGCTACACCTTC CATRDGYGYTF
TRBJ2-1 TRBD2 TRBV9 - TGTGCCAGCAGCGCCTTCGCGGGGGGGTACAATGAGCAGTTCTTC CASSAFAGGYNEQFF
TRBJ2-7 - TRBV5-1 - TGCGCCAGCAGCTTGGAGGCGGGCACCTCCTACGAGCAGTACTTC CASSLEAGTSYEQYF
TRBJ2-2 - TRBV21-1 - TGTGCCAGCAGCAAAGTAAGAGGAGGGACCGGGGAGCTGTTTTTT CASSKVRGGTGELFF
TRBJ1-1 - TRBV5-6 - TGTGCCAGCAGCTTCCACCCCGGGAGTGGAGATGAAGCTTTCTTT CASSFHPGSGDEAFF
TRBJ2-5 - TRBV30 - TGTGCCTGGACGGAGGGTGGAGAGACCCAGTACTTC CAWTEGGETQYF
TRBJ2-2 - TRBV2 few TGTGCCAGCAGCGGACTCATGCTTGGTGTCACCGGGGAGCTGTTTTTT CASSGLMLGVTGELFF